A selection of T cell receptor beta chains follows, all from one sample in a study of CD8 T cells in Susac syndrome. TCRdb analysed the immunoSEQ multiplex PCR reads with MiXCR anew, one entry per CDR3 protein. The sample records 200,000 to 250,000 distinct CDR3 sequences, about 94% being singletons. Material: CD4+ T cells from PBMCs. The receptors stem from a human donor with Susac syndrome. Both conserved end residues are part of each CDR3. Each record gives: V gene, D gene, CDR3 length, clone size, J gene, CDR3 DNA, CDR3 protein. The D gene is left open where the match is weak. The size entry is marked missing in some rows and otherwise reads once, few, many or a size class.

TRBV14	-	12	few	TRBJ2-5	TGTGCCAGCAGCCAAGAGAGGAAGACCCAGTACTTC	CASSQERKTQYF
TRBV15	-	12	-	TRBJ1-5	TGTGCCACCAGCAGAATAAATCAGCCCCAGCATTTT	CATSRINQPQHF
TRBV19	-	17	-	TRBJ1-5	TGTGCCAGCCAAGCCGACAGTGCCGGGGGAGGCAATCAGCCCCAGCATTTT	CASQADSAGGGNQPQHF
TRBV29-1	-	15	-	TRBJ1-1	TGCAGCGTTGGAGGCAGGGACTGGATGAACACTGAAGCTTTCTTT	CSVGGRDWMNTEAFF
TRBV12-5	-	13	-	TRBJ2-1	TGTGCTAGTGGTTTACTACCCGACGATGAGCAGTTCTTC	CASGLLPDDEQFF
TRBV20-1	-	16	-	TRBJ1-3	TGCAGTGCTAGCAAGGGAAGCGTTTACTCTGGAAACACCATATATTTT	CSASKGSVYSGNTIYF
TRBV5-1	-	15	once	TRBJ1-6	TGCGCCAGCAGCTTAGAGGGACGGGGCGTTTCACCCCTCCACTTT	CASSLEGRGVSPLHF
TRBV6-2/TRBV6-3	-	11	-	TRBJ2-1	TGTGCCAGCAGAGGGTTCAATGAGCAGTTCTTC	CASRGFNEQFF
TRBV6-2/TRBV6-3	-	14	-	TRBJ1-1	TGTGCCAGCAGTTACCACGTGGCAGTCACCGAAGCTTTCTTT	CASSYHVAVTEAFF
TRBV12-3/TRBV12-4	-	15	-	TRBJ2-1	TGTGCCAGCCTACTAGCCCCTGTCTCCTACAATGAGCAGTTCTTC	CASLLAPVSYNEQFF
TRBV20-1	-	13	-	TRBJ1-5	TGCAGTGCTAGCGGCAGGGGCAATCAGCCCCAGCATTTT	CSASGRGNQPQHF
TRBV6-5	-	16	-	TRBJ2-7	TGTGCCAGCAGTTATTCTACGCGGGGAGTTGGCTACGAGCAGTACTTC	CASSYSTRGVGYEQYF
TRBV20-1	-	17	-	TRBJ1-2	TGCAGTGCTAGAGATGATTCGGGGGCGGTCCCGAACTATGGCTACACCTTC	CSARDDSGAVPNYGYTF
TRBV5-1	-	14	-	TRBJ2-7	TGCGCCAGCAGCTTGGGACAGCACTCCTACGAGCAGTACTTC	CASSLGQHSYEQYF
TRBV29-1	-	16	-	TRBJ1-2	TGCAGCGTTGAAGATCGAGGTGTGGGGGTAGTCTATGGCTACACCTTC	CSVEDRGVGVVYGYTF
TRBV6-6	TRBD1	16	-	TRBJ1-6	TGTGCCAGCATAAGACTGACCGGGACAGATAATTCACCCCTCCACTTT	CASIRLTGTDNSPLHF
TRBV15	-	14	-	TRBJ2-5	TGTGCCACCAGCAGAGATGAGGCCCAAGAGACCCAGTACTTC	CATSRDEAQETQYF
TRBV7-8	TRBD2	15	-	TRBJ2-1	TGTGCCAGCAGCTTAGGCCTAGCGGGGAGCAATGAGCAGTTCTTC	CASSLGLAGSNEQFF
TRBV7-3	-	16	few	TRBJ2-3	TGTGCCAGCAGCTTAGAGCCGGGCGGCTACACAGATACGCAGTATTTT	CASSLEPGGYTDTQYF
TRBV14	-	20	once	TRBJ1-5	TGTGCCAGCAGCCAAGAAACCCCGGACAGCGTATTCGGTGTCAATCAGCCCCAGCATTTT	CASSQETPDSVFGVNQPQHF
TRBV7-2	TRBD2	13	-	TRBJ2-7	TGTGCCAGCAGCTTGGCGGGGGGGCGCGAGCAGTACTTC	CASSLAGGREQYF
TRBV28	TRBD1	17	-	TRBJ1-6	TGTGCCAGCAGCCCTCGGGGGACAGGGGTGTGGAATTCACCCCTCCACTTT	CASSPRGTGVWNSPLHF
TRBV20-1	-	14	-	TRBJ1-2	TGCAGTGCTGGAATGGGGGGCCCTAACTATGGCTACACCTTC	CSAGMGGPNYGYTF
TRBV3-1	TRBD2	16	-	TRBJ2-1	TGTGCCAGCAGCCAAACCCTAGCGGGGGGGCCCAATGAGCAGTTCTTC	CASSQTLAGGPNEQFF
TRBV10-2	-	15	-	TRBJ2-1	TGCGCCAGCAGTGAGTCTGGGGGGCTGGTACATGAGCAGTTCTTC	CASSESGGLVHEQFF
TRBV15	-	17	-	TRBJ2-3	TGTGCCACCAGCAGAGGAGGGTTCGGGGGAGGCACAGATACGCAGTATTTT	CATSRGGFGGGTDTQYF
TRBV7-3	-	15	-	TRBJ2-5	TGTGCCAGCAGCTTACTTCCCAGCCAGAGAGAGACCCAGTACTTC	CASSLLPSQRETQYF
TRBV7-3	-	13	-	TRBJ2-7	TGTGCCAGCAGCTTGGACAAGCGCGACGAGCAGTACTTC	CASSLDKRDEQYF
TRBV27	-	17	-	TRBJ2-3	TGTGCCAGCAGTACGCGGGACATTAACTACTTCACAGATACGCAGTATTTT	CASSTRDINYFTDTQYF
TRBV27	TRBD1	15	-	TRBJ1-6	TGTGCCAGCAGTTTCCTGGGACAGAATAATTCACCCCTCCACTTT	CASSFLGQNNSPLHF
TRBV20-1	-	11	-	TRBJ1-4	TGCAGTGCTAGAGCGGGGCAGAAACTGTTTTTT	CSARAGQKLFF
TRBV6-2/TRBV6-3	-	14	-	TRBJ1-1	TGTGCCAGCGCAACCCCAGGGAGGAACACTGAAGCTTTCTTT	CASATPGRNTEAFF
TRBV6-5	-	15	-	TRBJ2-1	TGTGCCAGCAGTTACACCGGGGGTCGTTACAATGAGCAGTTCTTC	CASSYTGGRYNEQFF
TRBV19	-	15	-	TRBJ1-1	TGTGCCAGTAGTATAGCCCCAGGGCTGAACACTGAAGCTTTCTTT	CASSIAPGLNTEAFF
TRBV20-1	TRBD2	15	-	TRBJ2-3	TGCAGTGCCCAGTCAGCGGGGGGTGTCACAGATACGCAGTATTTT	CSAQSAGGVTDTQYF
TRBV6-2/TRBV6-3	-	14	-	TRBJ1-5	TGTGCCAGCGGAGATCTCAGACGCAATCAGCCCCAGCATTTT	CASGDLRRNQPQHF
TRBV12-3/TRBV12-4	-	16	-	TRBJ1-1	TGTGCCAGCAGTTCCGACAGTGGGAGAAGCCGGGCTGAAGCTTTCTTT	CASSSDSGRSRAEAFF
TRBV29-1	TRBD1	16	-	TRBJ1-5	TGCAGCGTTGATAGGCAGGGGGCGGTTAGCAATCAGCCCCAGCATTTT	CSVDRQGAVSNQPQHF
TRBV2	-	12	-	TRBJ1-5	TGTGCCAGCAGTGAATGGTATCAGCCCCAGCATTTT	CASSEWYQPQHF
TRBV20-1	-	17	-	TRBJ1-6	TGCAGTGCTAGACCTTCAACGGGAGACAGCGGAAATTCACCCCTCCACTTT	CSARPSTGDSGNSPLHF
TRBV29-1	-	12	-	TRBJ2-5	TGCAGCGTTGAAGATTCATCAGAGACCCAGTACTTC	CSVEDSSETQYF
TRBV5-4	TRBD1	15	-	TRBJ1-5	TGTGCCAGCAGCGTTGACAGGGAACCCAATCAGCCCCAGCATTTT	CASSVDREPNQPQHF
TRBV9	-	17	-	TRBJ1-2	TGTGCCAGCAGCGTAACCCCCTTGGAGGGCAGCAACTATGGCTACACCTTC	CASSVTPLEGSNYGYTF
TRBV7-3	-	17	-	TRBJ2-2	TGTGCCAGCAGCGTGGAAGGGAGAGGGGGATACGGCGGGGAGTTGTTTTTT	CASSVEGRGGYGGELFF
TRBV6-1	-	16	-	TRBJ1-2	TGTGCCAGCAACCCCATTTTGGGGCGAGACGGCTATGGCTACACCTTC	CASNPILGRDGYGYTF
TRBV11-2	-	15	-	TRBJ2-7	TGTGCCAGCACCGAAACCCCGGGGATTACCTACGAGCAGTACTTC	CASTETPGITYEQYF
TRBV20-1	-	13	-	TRBJ1-6	TGCAGTGCGGACGGGGTGGGAAATTCACCCCTCCACTTT	CSADGVGNSPLHF